This TCR beta chain is from a study of CD8+CD57+ T cells in acquired aplastic anemia. Only patients with CD8+CD57+ cell expansion on flow cytometry were chosen for sequencing. The length of the CDR3 is 13 residues. V lost 6 bases to trimming and J lost 6 bases, with 15 bases between them. The use of genomic DNA as template underpinned the TCR beta VDJ and CDR3 profiling. MiXCR, applied by TCRdb to the reads, yields one record per CDR3 protein. This table holds some 170,000 distinct CDR3 sequences, roughly two thirds found once. Sequenced material: sorted CD4+, CD8+, or CD8+CD57+ T cells (not recorded which) from PBMCs. The J gene is TRBJ2-7, the V gene TRBV12-3 or TRBV12-4; possibly TRBD1 for D (5 bases). The sequence was collected from a human donor with aplastic anemia. CDR3 residues: CASSHTTGSEQYF. The CDR3 DNA reads as TGTGCCAGCAGCCACACTACAGGATCCGAGCAGTACTTC.